This T cell receptor beta chain stems from a study of T cell changes during pregnancy in multiple sclerosis. This table comes from immunoSEQ multiplex PCR, and its TCRdb copy is limited to in-frame clones, with some not included. The sample shows about 40,000 clones, 80% to 90% of them seen only once. This CDR3 is 16 amino acids long. This rearrangement joins TRBV21-1 to TRBJ2-1; the table's D call, TRBD2, was not checked against the DNA. TRBV21-1 is an annotated pseudogene. The sample here was CD4+ T cells from peripheral blood mononuclear cells, taken before pregnancy. The clonotype originates from a female donor with multiple sclerosis, enrolled in a pregnancy study. CDR3 sequence reads: CASSAELAGVGNEQFF. CDR3 sequence (DNA): TGTGCCAGCAGCGCCGAACTAGCGGGAGTAGGCAATGAGCAGTTCTTC.